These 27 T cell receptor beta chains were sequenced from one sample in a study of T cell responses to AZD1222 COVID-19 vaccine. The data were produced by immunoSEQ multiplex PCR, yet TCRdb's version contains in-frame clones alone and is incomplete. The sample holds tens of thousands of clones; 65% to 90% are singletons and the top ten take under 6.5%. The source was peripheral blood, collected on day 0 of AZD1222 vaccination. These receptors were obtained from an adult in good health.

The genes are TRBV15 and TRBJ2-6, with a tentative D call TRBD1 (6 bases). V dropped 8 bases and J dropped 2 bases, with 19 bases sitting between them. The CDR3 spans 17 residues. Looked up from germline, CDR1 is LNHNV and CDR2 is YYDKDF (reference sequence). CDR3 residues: CATRAGTRRTGANVLTF. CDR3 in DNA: TGTGCCACCCGTGCCGGGACAAGAAGGACTGGGGCCAACGTCCTGACTTTC.

The CDR3: CAISEKGGYGYTF. Here the CDR3 DNA reads TGTGCCATCAGTGAGAAGGGGGGCTATGGCTACACCTTC. This chain connects TRBV10-3 to TRBJ1-2; maybe TRBD1 (6 bases). The length of the CDR3 is 13 residues. CDR1 is ENHRY and CDR2 is SYGVKD in the germline V gene. V was shortened by 2 bases and J by 4 bases, with 8 bases between the two germline ends.

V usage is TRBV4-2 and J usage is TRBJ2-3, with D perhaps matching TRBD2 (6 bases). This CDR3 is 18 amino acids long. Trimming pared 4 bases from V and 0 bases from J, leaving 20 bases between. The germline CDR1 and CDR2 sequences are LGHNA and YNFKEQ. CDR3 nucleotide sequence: TGTGCCAGCAGCCGAACTAGCCTACGCAGCCTCAGCACAGATACGCAGTATTTT. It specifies CASSRTSLRSLSTDTQYF.

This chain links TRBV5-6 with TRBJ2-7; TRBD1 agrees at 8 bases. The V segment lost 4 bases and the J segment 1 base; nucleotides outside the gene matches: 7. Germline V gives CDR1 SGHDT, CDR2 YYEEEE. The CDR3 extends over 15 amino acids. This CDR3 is CASSLRTGHSYEQYF. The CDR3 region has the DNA TGTGCCAGCAGCCTCCGGACAGGGCATTCCTACGAGCAGTACTTC.

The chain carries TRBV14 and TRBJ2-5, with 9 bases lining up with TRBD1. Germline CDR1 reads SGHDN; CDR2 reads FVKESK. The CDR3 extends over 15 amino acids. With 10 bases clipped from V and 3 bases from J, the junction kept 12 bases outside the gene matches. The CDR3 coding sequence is TGTGCCATCAAAAGGGGGACAGGGAGGGAAGAGACCCAGTACTTC. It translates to CAIKRGTGREETQYF.

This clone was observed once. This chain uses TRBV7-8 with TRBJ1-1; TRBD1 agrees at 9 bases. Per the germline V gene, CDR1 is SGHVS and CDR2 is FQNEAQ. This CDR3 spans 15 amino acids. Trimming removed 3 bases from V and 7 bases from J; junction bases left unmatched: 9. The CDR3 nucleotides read TGTGCCAGCAGCTTCCTTCCGGGACAGGGAAATGAAGCTTTCTTT. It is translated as CASSFLPGQGNEAFF.

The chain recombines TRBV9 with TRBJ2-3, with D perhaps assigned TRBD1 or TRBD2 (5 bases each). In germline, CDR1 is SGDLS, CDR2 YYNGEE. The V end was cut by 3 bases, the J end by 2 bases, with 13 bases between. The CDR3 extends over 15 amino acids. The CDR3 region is CASSANGGATDTQYF. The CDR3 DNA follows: TGTGCCAGCAGCGCAAATGGGGGAGCCACAGATACGCAGTATTTT.

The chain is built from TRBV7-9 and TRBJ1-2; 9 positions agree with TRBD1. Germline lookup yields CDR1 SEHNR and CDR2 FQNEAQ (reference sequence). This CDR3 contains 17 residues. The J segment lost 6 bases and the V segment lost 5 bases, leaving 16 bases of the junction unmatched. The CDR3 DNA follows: TGTGCCAGCAGCCACAACACCCGGGACAGGGATAGTGATGGCTACACCTTC. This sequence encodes CASSHNTRDRDSDGYTF.

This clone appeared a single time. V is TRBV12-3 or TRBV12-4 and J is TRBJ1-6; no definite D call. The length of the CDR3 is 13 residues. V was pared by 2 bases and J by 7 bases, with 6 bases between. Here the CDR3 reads CASSLFQNSPLHF. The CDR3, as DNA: TGTGCCAGCAGTTTATTCCAGAATTCACCCCTCCACTTT.

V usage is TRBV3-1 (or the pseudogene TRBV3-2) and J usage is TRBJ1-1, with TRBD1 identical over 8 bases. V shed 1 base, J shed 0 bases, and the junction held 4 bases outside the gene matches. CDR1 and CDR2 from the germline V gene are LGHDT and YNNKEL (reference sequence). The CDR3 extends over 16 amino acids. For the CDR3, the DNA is TGTGCCAGCAGCCAAGTAAGGACAGGGCTGAACACTGAAGCTTTCTTT. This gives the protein CASSQVRTGLNTEAFF.

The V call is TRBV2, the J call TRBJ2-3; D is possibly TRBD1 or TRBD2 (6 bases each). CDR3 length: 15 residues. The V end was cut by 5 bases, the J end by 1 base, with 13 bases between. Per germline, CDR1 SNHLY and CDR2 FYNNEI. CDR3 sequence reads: CASSSGALRTDTQYF. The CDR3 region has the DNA TGTGCCAGCAGTTCGGGGGCTCTACGCACAGATACGCAGTATTTT.

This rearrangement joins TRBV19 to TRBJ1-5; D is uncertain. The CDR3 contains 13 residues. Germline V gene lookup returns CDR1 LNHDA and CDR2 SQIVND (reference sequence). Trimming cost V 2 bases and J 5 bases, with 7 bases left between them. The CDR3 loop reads CASSIRPHQPQHF. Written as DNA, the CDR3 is TGTGCCAGTAGTATAAGGCCCCATCAGCCCCAGCATTTT.

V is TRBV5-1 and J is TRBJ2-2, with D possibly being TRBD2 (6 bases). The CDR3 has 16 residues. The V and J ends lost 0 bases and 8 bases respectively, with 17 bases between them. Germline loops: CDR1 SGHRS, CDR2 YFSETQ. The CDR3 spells CASSLDAGLNPGELFF. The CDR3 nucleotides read TGCGCCAGCAGCTTGGATGCAGGACTAAATCCGGGGGAGCTGTTTTTT.

In DNA, the CDR3 is TGTGCCAGCAGCTTAGGTGGCCGATCCTACGAGCAGTACTTC. It encodes CASSLGGRSYEQYF. The V call is TRBV11-3, the J call TRBJ2-7; D not certain. The CDR3 covers 14 residues. Deletions cut 1 base from V and 1 base from J, with 8 bases between. CDR1 and CDR2 from the germline V gene are SGHNT and YENEEA.

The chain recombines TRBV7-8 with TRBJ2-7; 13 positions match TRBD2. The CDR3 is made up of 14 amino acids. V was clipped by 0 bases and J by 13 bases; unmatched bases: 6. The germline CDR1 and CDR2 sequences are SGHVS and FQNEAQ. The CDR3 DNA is TGTGCCAGCAGCTTAGCGGCGACTAGCGGGGGGATTTACTTC. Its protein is CASSLAATSGGIYF.

The CDR3: CASSARPRTGDTQYF. CDR3 coding DNA: TGTGCCAGCAGCGCCAGGCCGAGGACAGGAGATACGCAGTATTTT. The rearrangement links TRBV9 to TRBJ2-3; TRBD1 agrees at 7 bases. This CDR3 is 15 amino acids long. After removal of 3 bases from V and 5 bases from J, the junction contained 9 bases not matched to a gene. Per the germline V gene, CDR1 is SGDLS and CDR2 is YYNGEE.

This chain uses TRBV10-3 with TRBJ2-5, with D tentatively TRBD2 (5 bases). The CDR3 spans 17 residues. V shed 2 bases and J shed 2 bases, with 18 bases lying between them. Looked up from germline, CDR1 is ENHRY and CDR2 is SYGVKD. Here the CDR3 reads CAISEAPGGGIQETQYF. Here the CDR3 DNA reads TGTGCCATCAGTGAGGCCCCTGGTGGAGGAATTCAAGAGACCCAGTACTTC.

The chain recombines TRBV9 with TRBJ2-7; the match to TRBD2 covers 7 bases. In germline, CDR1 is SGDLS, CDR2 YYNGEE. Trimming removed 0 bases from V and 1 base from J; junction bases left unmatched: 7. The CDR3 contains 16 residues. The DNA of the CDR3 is TGTGCCAGCAGCGTAGGGTGGGGGGGAAGTTCCTACGAGCAGTACTTC. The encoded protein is CASSVGWGGSSYEQYF.

The CDR3 spells CASSIRGPGAYNEQFF. In DNA form, the CDR3 reads TGTGCCAGTAGTATACGGGGCCCGGGGGCCTACAATGAGCAGTTCTTC. The chain is built from TRBV19 and TRBJ2-1; D possibly corresponds to TRBD2 (6 bases). CDR1 and CDR2 (germline): LNHDA, SQIVND (reference sequence). This CDR3 is 16 amino acids long. Trimming took 2 bases from V and 2 from J, leaving 13 bases between them.

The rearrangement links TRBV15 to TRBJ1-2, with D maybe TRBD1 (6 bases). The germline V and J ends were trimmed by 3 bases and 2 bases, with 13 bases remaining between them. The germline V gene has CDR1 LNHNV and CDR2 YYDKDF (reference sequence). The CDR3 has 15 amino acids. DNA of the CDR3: TGTGCCACCAGCAGGTCCGGGACATTAAACTATGGCTACACCTTC. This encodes CATSRSGTLNYGYTF.

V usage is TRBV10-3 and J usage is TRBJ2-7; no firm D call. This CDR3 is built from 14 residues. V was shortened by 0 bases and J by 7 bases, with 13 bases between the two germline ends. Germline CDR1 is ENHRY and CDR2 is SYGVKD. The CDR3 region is CAISESGFAEEQYF. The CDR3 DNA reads TGTGCCATCAGTGAGTCTGGTTTTGCGGAGGAGCAGTACTTC.

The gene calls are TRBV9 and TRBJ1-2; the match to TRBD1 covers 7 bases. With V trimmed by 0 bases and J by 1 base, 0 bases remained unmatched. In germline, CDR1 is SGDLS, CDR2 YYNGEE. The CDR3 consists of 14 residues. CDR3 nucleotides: TGTGCCAGCAGCGTAGGGGACAGTAACTATGGCTACACCTTC. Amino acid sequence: CASSVGDSNYGYTF.

CDR3 bases: TGTGCCTGGAGTGTTGGCTCCGAAGAGACCCAGTACTTC. It codes for CAWSVGSEETQYF. The chain links TRBV30 to TRBJ2-5; D call uncertain. In germline, CDR1 is GTSNPN, CDR2 SVGIG (reference sequence). V lost 0 bases, J lost 3 bases, and 8 bases lay in between. This CDR3 comprises 13 residues. The variable domain in full, with the rest retrieved from reference TRBV30 and TRBJ2-5, is SQTIHQWPATLVQPVGSPLSLECTVEGTSNPNLYWYRQAAGRGLQLLFYSVGIGQISSEVPQNLSASRPQDRQFILSSKKLLLSDSGFYLCAWSVGSEETQYFGPGTRLLVL.

The CDR3 DNA reads as TGTGCCAGCAGCCGTGGGACTAGCGGGGCAGATACGCAGTATTTT. Translation: CASSRGTSGADTQYF. This chain joins TRBV13 and TRBJ2-3, with 13 bases matching TRBD2. V lost 5 bases, J lost 4 bases, and 3 bases stayed unmatched. CDR3 length: 15 residues. The germline gives CDR1 PRHDT, CDR2 FYEKMQ (reference sequence).

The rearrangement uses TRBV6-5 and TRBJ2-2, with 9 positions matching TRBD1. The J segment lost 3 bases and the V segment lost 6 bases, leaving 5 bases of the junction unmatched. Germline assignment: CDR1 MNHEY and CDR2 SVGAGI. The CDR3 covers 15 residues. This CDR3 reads CASRKGQGYTGELFF. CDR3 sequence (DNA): TGTGCCAGCAGAAAGGGACAGGGATACACCGGGGAGCTGTTTTTT.

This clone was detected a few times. Here the CDR3 reads CASSNPVGEQFF. The CDR3 DNA reads as TGTGCCAGCAGTAACCCCGTAGGGGAGCAGTTCTTC. The chain combines TRBV6-2 or TRBV6-3 with TRBJ2-1; D is unresolved. Germline V gene sequence: CDR1 MNHEY, CDR2 SVGEGT. V was shortened by 5 bases and J by 10 bases, with 12 bases between the two germline ends. The CDR3 consists of 12 residues.

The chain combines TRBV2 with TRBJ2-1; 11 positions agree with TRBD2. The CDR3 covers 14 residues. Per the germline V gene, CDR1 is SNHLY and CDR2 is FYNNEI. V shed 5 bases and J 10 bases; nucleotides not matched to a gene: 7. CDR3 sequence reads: CASSLGLAVLEQFF. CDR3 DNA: TGTGCCAGCAGTCTGGGACTAGCGGTGTTAGAGCAGTTCTTC. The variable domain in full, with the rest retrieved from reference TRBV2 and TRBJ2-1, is EPEVTQTPSHQVTQMGQEVILRCVPISNHLYFYWYRQILGQKVEFLVSFYNNEISEKSEIFDDQFSVERPDGSNFTLKIRSTKLEDSAMYFCASSLGLAVLEQFFGPGTRLTVL.